This note documents a single T cell receptor (beta chain) sequence. The CDR3 length is 16 residues. Germline lookup yields CDR1 LGHNA and CDR2 YSLEER. Trimming took off 0 bases at V and 2 bases at J, with 10 bases between the two ends. Unique molecular identifiers were used to barcode this TCRbeta library. MiXCR, applied by TCRdb to the PCR reads, yields one record per CDR3 protein. There are a few hundred thousand distinct CDR3 sequences in the sample; 9% to 12% occur only once, and more than 2% lies in the top ten. This specimen belongs to a study of T-cell reconstitution after alpha-beta-depleted transplantation in children.

The chain combines TRBV4-3 with TRBJ2-2; D is undetermined. This receptor was identified in a human donor who donated a stem cell graft to a child with acute lymphoblastic leukemia. This specimen was PBMCs from the stem cell graft donor, taken from the stem cell graft. CDR3 nucleotides: TGCGCCAGCAGCCAAGAGACCTGGGGAAACACCGGGGAGCTGTTTTTT. It yields the protein CASSQETWGNTGELFF.